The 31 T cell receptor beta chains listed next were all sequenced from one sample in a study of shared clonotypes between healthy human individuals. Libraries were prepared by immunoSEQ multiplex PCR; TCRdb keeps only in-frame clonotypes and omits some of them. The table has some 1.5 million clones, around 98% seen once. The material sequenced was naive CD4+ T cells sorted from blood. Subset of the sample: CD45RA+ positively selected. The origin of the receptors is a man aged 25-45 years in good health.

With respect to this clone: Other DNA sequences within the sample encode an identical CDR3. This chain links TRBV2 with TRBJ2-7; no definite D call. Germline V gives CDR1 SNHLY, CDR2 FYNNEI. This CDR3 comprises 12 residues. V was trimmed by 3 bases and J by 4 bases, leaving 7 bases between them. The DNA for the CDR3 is TGTGCCAGCAGTGACTACCGGTACGAGCAGTACTTC. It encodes CASSDYRYEQYF.

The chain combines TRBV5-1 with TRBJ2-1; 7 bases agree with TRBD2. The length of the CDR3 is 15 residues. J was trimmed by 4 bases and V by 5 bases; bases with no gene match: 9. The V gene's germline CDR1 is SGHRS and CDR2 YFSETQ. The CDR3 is CASSLFSGGYNEQFF. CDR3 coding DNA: TGCGCCAGCAGTCTGTTTTCGGGAGGATACAATGAGCAGTTCTTC.

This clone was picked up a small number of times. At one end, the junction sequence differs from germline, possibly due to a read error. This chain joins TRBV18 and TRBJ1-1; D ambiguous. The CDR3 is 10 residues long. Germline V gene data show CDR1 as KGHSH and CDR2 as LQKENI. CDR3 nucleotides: TGTGCCAGCTCAAACAGTGAAGCTTTCTTT. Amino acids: CASSNSEAFF.

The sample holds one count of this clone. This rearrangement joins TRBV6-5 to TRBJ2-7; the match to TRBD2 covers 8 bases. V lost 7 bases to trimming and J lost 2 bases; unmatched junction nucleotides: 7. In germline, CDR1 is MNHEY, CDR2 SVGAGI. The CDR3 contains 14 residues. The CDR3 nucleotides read TGTGCCAGCAAGGCGGGGGGCCCTACCTACGAGCAGTACTTC. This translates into CASKAGGPTYEQYF.

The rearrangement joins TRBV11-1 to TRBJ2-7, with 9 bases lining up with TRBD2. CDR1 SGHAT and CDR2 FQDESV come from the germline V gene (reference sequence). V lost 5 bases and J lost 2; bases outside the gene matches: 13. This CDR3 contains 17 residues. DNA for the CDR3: TGTGCCAGCAGCCCCCACCGTGCTAGCGGGACCCCCTACGAGCAGTACTTC. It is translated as CASSPHRASGTPYEQYF.

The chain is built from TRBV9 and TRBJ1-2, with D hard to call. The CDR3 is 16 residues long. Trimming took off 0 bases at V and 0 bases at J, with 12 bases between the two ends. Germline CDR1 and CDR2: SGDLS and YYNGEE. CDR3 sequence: CASSVEGSGTNYGYTF. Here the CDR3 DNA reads TGTGCCAGCAGCGTAGAGGGCAGTGGGACTAACTATGGCTACACCTTC.

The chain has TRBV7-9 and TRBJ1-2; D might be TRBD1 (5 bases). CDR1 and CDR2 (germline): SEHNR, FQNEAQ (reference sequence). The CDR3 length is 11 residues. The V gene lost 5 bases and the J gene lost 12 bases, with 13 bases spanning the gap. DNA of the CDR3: TGTGCCAGCAGCGGGCTAACAGGCCACACCTTC. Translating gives CASSGLTGHTF.

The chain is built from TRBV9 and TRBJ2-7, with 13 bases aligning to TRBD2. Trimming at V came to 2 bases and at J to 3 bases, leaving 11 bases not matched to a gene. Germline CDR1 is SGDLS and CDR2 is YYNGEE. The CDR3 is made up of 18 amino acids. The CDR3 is CASSVGLAGPIFGYEQYF. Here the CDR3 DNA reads TGTGCCAGCAGCGTGGGACTAGCGGGGCCCATATTTGGCTACGAGCAGTACTTC.

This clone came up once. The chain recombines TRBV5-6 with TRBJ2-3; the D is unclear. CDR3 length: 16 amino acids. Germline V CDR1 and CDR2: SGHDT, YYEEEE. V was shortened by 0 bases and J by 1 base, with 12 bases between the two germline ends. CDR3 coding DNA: TGTGCCAGCAGCTTGGTTAGCTTTTGGGGCACAGATACGCAGTATTTT. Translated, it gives CASSLVSFWGTDTQYF.

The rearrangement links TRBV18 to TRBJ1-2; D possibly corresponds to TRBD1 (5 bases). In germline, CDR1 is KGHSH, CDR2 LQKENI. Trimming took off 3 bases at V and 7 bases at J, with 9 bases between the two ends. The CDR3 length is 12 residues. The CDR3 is CASSPLQGGYTF. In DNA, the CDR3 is TGTGCCAGCTCACCCCTCCAGGGTGGCTACACCTTC.

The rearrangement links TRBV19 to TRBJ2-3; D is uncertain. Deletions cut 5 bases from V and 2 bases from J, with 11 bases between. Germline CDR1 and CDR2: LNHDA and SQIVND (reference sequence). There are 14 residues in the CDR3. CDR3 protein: CASSLGRATDTQYF. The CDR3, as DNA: TGTGCCAGTAGTCTGGGAAGGGCCACAGATACGCAGTATTTT.

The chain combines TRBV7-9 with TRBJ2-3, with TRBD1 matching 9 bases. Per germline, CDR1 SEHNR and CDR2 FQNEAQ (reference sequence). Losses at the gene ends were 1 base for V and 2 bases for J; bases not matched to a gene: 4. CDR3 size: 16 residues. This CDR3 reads CASSLGDRDYTDTQYF. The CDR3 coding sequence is TGTGCCAGCAGCTTAGGGGACAGGGACTACACAGATACGCAGTATTTT.

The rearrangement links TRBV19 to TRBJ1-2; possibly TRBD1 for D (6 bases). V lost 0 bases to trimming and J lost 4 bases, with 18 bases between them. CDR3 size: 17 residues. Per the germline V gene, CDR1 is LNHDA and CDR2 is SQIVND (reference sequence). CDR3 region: CASSIDLRGAQGYGYTF. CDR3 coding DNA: TGTGCCAGTAGTATAGACCTCCGGGGGGCGCAAGGCTATGGCTACACCTTC. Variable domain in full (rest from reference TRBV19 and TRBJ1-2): DGGITQSPKYLFRKEGQNVTLSCEQNLNHDAMYWYRQDPGQGLRLIYYSQIVNDFQKGDIAEGYSVSREKKESFPLTVTSAQKNPTAFYLCASSIDLRGAQGYGYTFGSGTRLTVV.

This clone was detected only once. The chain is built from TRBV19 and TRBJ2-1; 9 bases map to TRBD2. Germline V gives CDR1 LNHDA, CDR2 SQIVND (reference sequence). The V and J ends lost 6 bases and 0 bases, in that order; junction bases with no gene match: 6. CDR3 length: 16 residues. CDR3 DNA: TGTGCCAGTAGAGAACTAGCGGGTTTCTCCTACAATGAGCAGTTCTTC. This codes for CASRELAGFSYNEQFF.

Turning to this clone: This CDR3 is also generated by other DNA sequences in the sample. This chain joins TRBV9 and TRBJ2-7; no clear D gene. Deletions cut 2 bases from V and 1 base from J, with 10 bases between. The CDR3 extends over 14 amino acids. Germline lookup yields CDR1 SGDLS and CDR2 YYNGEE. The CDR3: CASSVGSASYEQYF. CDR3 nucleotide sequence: TGTGCCAGCAGCGTTGGGTCAGCGTCCTACGAGCAGTACTTC. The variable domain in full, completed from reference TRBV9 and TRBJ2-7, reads DSGVTQTPKHLITATGQRVTLRCSPRSGDLSVYWYQQSLDQGLQFLIQYYNGEERAKGNILERFSAQQFPDLHSELNLSSLELGDSALYFCASSVGSASYEQYFGPGTRLTVT.

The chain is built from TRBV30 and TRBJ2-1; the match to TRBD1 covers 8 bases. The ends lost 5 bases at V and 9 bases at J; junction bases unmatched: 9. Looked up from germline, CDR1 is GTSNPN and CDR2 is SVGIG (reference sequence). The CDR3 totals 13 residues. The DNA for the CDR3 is TGTGCCTGGGGACCAGGGGGCCCGGGTGAGCAGTTCTTC. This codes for CAWGPGGPGEQFF.

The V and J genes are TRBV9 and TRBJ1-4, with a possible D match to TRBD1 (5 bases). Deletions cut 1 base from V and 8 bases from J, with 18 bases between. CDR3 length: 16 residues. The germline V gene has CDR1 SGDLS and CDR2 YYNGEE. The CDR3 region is CASSVTGGTAAEKLFF. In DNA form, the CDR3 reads TGTGCCAGCAGCGTAACCGGGGGGACCGCCGCCGAAAAACTGTTTTTT.

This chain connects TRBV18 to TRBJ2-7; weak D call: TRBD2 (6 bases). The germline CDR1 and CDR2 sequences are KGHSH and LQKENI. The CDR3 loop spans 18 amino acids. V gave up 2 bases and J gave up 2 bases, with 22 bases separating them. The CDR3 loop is CASSPLRDRSYIAYEQYF. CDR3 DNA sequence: TGTGCCAGCTCACCATTGCGGGACCGGTCTTATATAGCCTACGAGCAGTACTTC.

The CDR3 protein is CASSLLAGRGGERDIQYF. The DNA for the CDR3 is TGTGCCAGCAGTTTACTGGCTGGGCGGGGGGGGGAACGGGACATTCAGTACTTC. The chain combines TRBV27 with TRBJ2-4; TRBD2 agrees at 9 bases. V was pared by 2 bases and J by 8 bases, with 16 bases of the junction left unmatched. Germline V gene lookup returns CDR1 MNHEY and CDR2 SMNVEV (reference sequence). CDR3 size: 18 residues.

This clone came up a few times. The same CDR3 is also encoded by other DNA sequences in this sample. The CDR3 DNA reads as TGTGCCAGCAGCTTAGGAGAGACCCAGTACTTC. It codes for CASSLGETQYF. The chain uses TRBV11-2 and TRBJ2-5; D not certain. V lost 1 base to trimming and J lost 4 bases, with 1 base between them. There are 11 residues in the CDR3. Per the germline V gene, CDR1 is SGHAT and CDR2 is FQNNGV. The variable domain in full, completed from reference TRBV11-2 and TRBJ2-5, reads EAGVAQSPRYKIIEKRQSVAFWCNPISGHATLYWYQQILGQGPKLLIQFQNNGVVDDSQLPKDRFSAERLKGVDSTLKIQPAKLEDSAVYLCASSLGETQYFGPGTRLLVL.

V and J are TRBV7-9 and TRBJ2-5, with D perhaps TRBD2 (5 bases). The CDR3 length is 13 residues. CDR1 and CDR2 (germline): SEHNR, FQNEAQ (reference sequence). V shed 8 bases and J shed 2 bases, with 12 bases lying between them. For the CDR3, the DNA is TGTGCCAGCTTAGAGCGGAAACAAGAGACCCAGTACTTC. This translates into CASLERKQETQYF.

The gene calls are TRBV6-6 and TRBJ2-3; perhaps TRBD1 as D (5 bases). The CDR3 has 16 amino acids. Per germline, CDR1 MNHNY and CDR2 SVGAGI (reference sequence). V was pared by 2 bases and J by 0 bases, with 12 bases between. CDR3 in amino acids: CASSYNQGTSTDTQYF. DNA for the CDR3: TGTGCCAGCAGTTACAACCAGGGTACTAGCACAGATACGCAGTATTTT.

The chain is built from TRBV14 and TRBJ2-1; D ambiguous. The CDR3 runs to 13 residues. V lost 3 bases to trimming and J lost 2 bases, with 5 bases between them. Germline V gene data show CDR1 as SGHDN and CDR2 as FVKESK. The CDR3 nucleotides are TGTGCCAGCAGCCAGGATACCTACAATGAGCAGTTCTTC. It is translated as CASSQDTYNEQFF. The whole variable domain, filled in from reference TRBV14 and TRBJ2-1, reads EAGVTQFPSHSVIEKGQTVTLRCDPISGHDNLYWYRRVMGKEIKFLLHFVKESKQDESGMPNNRFLAERTGGTYSTLKVQPAELEDSGVYFCASSQDTYNEQFFGPGTRLTVL.

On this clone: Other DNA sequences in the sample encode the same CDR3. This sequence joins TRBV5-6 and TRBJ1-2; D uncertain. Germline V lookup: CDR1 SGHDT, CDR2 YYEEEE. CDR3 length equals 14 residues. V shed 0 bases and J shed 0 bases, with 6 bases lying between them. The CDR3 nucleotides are TGTGCCAGCAGCTTGGGGGGAGCTAACTATGGCTACACCTTC. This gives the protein CASSLGGANYGYTF.

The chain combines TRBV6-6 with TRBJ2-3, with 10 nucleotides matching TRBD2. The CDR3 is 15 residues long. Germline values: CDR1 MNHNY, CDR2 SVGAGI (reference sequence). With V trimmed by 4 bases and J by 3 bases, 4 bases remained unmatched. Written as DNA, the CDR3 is TGTGCCAGCAGTTCTAGCGGGAGAGGGACAGATACGCAGTATTTT. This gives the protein CASSSSGRGTDTQYF.

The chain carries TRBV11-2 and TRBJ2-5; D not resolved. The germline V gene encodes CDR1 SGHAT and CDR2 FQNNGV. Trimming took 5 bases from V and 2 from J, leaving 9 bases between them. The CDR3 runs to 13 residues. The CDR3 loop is CASSPQPQETQYF. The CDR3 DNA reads TGTGCCAGCAGCCCCCAGCCGCAAGAGACCCAGTACTTC.

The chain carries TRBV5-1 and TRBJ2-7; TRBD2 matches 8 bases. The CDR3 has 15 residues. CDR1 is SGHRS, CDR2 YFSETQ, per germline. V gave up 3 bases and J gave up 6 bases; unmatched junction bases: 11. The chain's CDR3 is CASSSGTSGGGEQYF. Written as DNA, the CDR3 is TGCGCCAGCAGCTCCGGGACTTCGGGAGGGGGCGAGCAGTACTTC.

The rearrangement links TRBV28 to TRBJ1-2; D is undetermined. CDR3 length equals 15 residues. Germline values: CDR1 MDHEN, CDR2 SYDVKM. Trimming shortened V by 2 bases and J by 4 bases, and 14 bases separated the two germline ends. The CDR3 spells CASSLPSVRSYGYTF. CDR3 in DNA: TGTGCCAGCAGTTTACCCTCGGTCAGGAGCTATGGCTACACCTTC.

CDR3 DNA: TGTGCCAGCAGCAAACAGGGTATCGAGCAGTACTTC. This translates into CASSKQGIEQYF. The chain carries TRBV7-2 and TRBJ2-7, with D tentatively TRBD1 (6 bases). The CDR3 consists of 12 residues. V was clipped by 5 bases and J by 6 bases, with 11 bases between them. From germline, CDR1 is SGHTA and CDR2 FQGNSA.

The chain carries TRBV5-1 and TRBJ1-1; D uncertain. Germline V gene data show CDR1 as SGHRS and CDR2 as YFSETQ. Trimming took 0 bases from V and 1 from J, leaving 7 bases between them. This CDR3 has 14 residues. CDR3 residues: CASSLGGKNTEAFF. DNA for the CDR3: TGCGCCAGCAGCTTGGGCGGTAAGAACACTGAAGCTTTCTTT.

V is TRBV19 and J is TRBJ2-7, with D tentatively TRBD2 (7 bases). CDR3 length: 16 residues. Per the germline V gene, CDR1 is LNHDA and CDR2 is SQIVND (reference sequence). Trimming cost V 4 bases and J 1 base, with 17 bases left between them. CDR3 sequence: CASSRFSGGSSYEQYF. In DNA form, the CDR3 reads TGTGCCAGTAGTAGATTTTCGGGGGGCTCGTCCTACGAGCAGTACTTC.